This TCR beta chain was documented in a study of OX40 agonist ivuxolimab in advanced cancers. Whole-study context: Ivuxolimab, an antibody acting as an agonist of OX40 (CD134), was used to treat patients.

Regarding the study as a whole: CD4+ and CD8+ blood T cells expanded clonally by week 6 at 0.1 to 3.0 mg/kg.

This clone appeared once. Its cognate antigen is unknown. Profiled with immunoSEQ multiplex PCR; TCRdb holds only in-frame clones, not every one. The table shows tens of thousands of clones, with approximately 90% occurring only once. Germline values: CDR1 SGHTA, CDR2 FQGNSA. The CDR3 has 13 amino acids. Trimming removed 5 bases from V and 5 bases from J; junction bases left unmatched: 5. The TCR sequence derives from an adult with an advanced solid tumor such as melanoma, head and neck, liver or kidney cancer. The starting material was CD4+ or CD8+ T cells sorted from blood, obtained in a trial of the OX40 agonist ivuxolimab. This rearrangement joins TRBV7-2 to TRBJ1-2; 7 nucleotides align to TRBD1. The CDR3 here is CASSPGQKYGYTF. The CDR3 DNA sequence: TGTGCCAGCAGCCCGGGACAGAAGTATGGCTACACCTTC.